Presented here are 31 T cell receptor beta chains from one specimen sequenced in a study of radiation and T cells in renal cell carcinoma. Time point meaning: blood 4 weeks post-SBRT, at nephrectomy. The treatment here: 15 Gy SBRT to primary tumor, nephrectomy 4 weeks later. Only in-frame clones appear in the TCRdb table, and some are missing; sequencing was by immunoSEQ multiplex PCR. The sample includes 40,000 to 45,000 clones, roughly 82% of them seen just once. Sequenced here: blood, sampled from a patient whose treatment included radiotherapy and nephrectomy. All receptors derive from a woman aged 70-85 years with renal cell carcinoma.

The genes are TRBV11-3 and TRBJ2-6, with 9 bases lining up with TRBD1. In germline, CDR1 is SGHNT, CDR2 YENEEA. This CDR3 is built from 17 residues. V trimming: 5 bases; J trimming: 0 bases; junction bases outside the gene matches: 5. The CDR3: CASSPGQGSSGANVLTF. The CDR3 nucleotides read TGTGCCAGCAGCCCAGGACAGGGGAGCTCTGGGGCCAACGTCCTGACTTTC.

The chain employs TRBV27 and TRBJ2-3; perhaps TRBD2 as D (6 bases). V gave up 5 bases and J gave up 1 base, with 13 bases separating them. From germline, CDR1 is MNHEY and CDR2 SMNVEV (reference sequence). This CDR3 is 15 amino acids long. The CDR3 DNA reads as TGTGCCAGCAGTACGCGGGGTCTCGGCACAGATACGCAGTATTTT. As protein: CASSTRGLGTDTQYF.

This clone was observed a single time. The chain is built from TRBV15 and TRBJ1-3; 8 bases fit TRBD1. CDR3 size: 16 residues. V gave up 3 bases and J gave up 2 bases; unmatched junction bases: 6. In germline, CDR1 is LNHNV, CDR2 YYDKDF (reference sequence). The CDR3 coding sequence is TGTGCCACCAGCAGGGACAGGGTGGTAGCTGGAAACACCATATATTTT. Encoded protein: CATSRDRVVAGNTIYF.

Only a few counts were recorded for this clone. The chain carries TRBV19 and TRBJ2-5; tentative D call: TRBD2 (5 bases). Germline V gives CDR1 LNHDA, CDR2 SQIVND (reference sequence). The CDR3 has 12 amino acids. V shed 9 bases and J shed 5 bases, with 13 bases lying between them. In DNA, the CDR3 is TGTGCCAGCTCGCCGGGATTGGAGACCCAGTACTTC. This gives the protein CASSPGLETQYF.

This chain links TRBV9 with TRBJ2-2, with a possible D match to TRBD2 (6 bases). V was pared by 4 bases and J by 7 bases, with 8 bases between. From germline, CDR1 is SGDLS and CDR2 YYNGEE. The CDR3 runs 12 residues. The DNA for the CDR3 is TGTGCCAGCAGCCGCGGGAACGGGGAGCTGTTTTTT. Translation gives CASSRGNGELFF.

V and J are TRBV5-4 and TRBJ1-5, with TRBD1 identical over 7 bases. The junction had 18 bases not matched to a gene; V was cut back by 6 bases and J by 0 bases. CDR1 is SGHNT and CDR2 is YYREEE in the germline V gene (reference sequence). CDR3 size: 19 residues. CDR3 DNA: TGTGCCAGCAACATATCACCAACAGGGGTGGGACCTAGCAATCAGCCCCAGCATTTT. It is translated as CASNISPTGVGPSNQPQHF.

Many counts were recorded for this clone. The chain joins TRBV10-3 to TRBJ2-7, with D maybe TRBD2 (6 bases). Germline V gene sequence: CDR1 ENHRY, CDR2 SYGVKD. The CDR3 is 14 residues long. Trimming shortened V by 0 bases and J by 5 bases, and 11 bases separated the two germline ends. The CDR3, as DNA: TGTGCCATCAGTGAGTCGATAGGAGGGAACGAGCAGTACTTC. It specifies CAISESIGGNEQYF.

Only a few counts were recorded for this clone. The chain carries TRBV4-2 and TRBJ1-2; 8 bases line up with TRBD1. CDR3 length equals 14 residues. CDR1 is LGHNA and CDR2 is YNFKEQ in the germline V gene. The V and J ends lost 1 base and 4 bases, in that order; junction bases with no gene match: 2. CDR3 coding DNA: TGTGCCAGCAGCCAAGCGACAGGGGCCTATGGCTACACCTTC. Amino acid sequence: CASSQATGAYGYTF.

This chain joins TRBV5-4 and TRBJ2-3; D remains ambiguous. The germline gives CDR1 SGHNT, CDR2 YYREEE (reference sequence). The CDR3 sequence is 16 residues long. V lost 0 bases to trimming and J lost 1 base, with 12 bases between them. As DNA, the CDR3 is TGTGCCAGCAGCTTGGTTCTCGCGAGTGGCACAGATACGCAGTATTTT. Residues: CASSLVLASGTDTQYF.

The chain is built from TRBV7-9 and TRBJ2-7, with D perhaps given as TRBD1 or TRBD2 (5 bases each). Trimming took 3 bases from V and 0 from J, leaving 12 bases between them. Germline lookup yields CDR1 SEHNR and CDR2 FQNEAQ (reference sequence). This CDR3 region has 15 residues. Here the CDR3 DNA reads TGTGCCAGCAGCTTGGGACCGAAGAGCTCCTACGAGCAGTACTTC. Its translation is CASSLGPKSSYEQYF.

V usage is TRBV5-1 and J usage is TRBJ2-5; 9 bases map to TRBD1. This CDR3 is 15 amino acids long. Trimming cost V 4 bases and J 5 bases; bases outside gene matches: 9. Germline V CDR1 and CDR2: SGHRS, YFSETQ. This CDR3 is CASSRLQGAGETQYF. In nucleotides, the CDR3 is TGCGCCAGCAGCCGCCTACAGGGGGCCGGCGAGACCCAGTACTTC.

This chain uses TRBV5-4 with TRBJ2-7, with 7 bases lining up with TRBD2. In germline, CDR1 is SGHNT, CDR2 YYREEE (reference sequence). The trim removed 7 bases at V and 5 bases at J, leaving 9 bases unmatched. CDR3 length equals 13 residues. This CDR3 reads CASSKTSIDEQYF. CDR3 bases: TGTGCCAGCTCTAAGACTAGCATCGACGAGCAGTACTTC.

The V and J genes are TRBV11-2 and TRBJ1-1; 10 bases match TRBD1. With 5 bases clipped from V and 5 bases from J, the junction kept 8 bases outside the gene matches. CDR1 is SGHAT, CDR2 FQNNGV, per germline. This CDR3 is 15 amino acids long. The CDR3 DNA reads TGTGCCAGCAGCGCCCTGGGGACAGGGGAGACTGAAGCTTTCTTT. This translates into CASSALGTGETEAFF.

This clone was detected only once. The chain joins TRBV5-4 to TRBJ2-3; 8 bases map to TRBD2. The V and J ends lost 1 base and 5 bases, in that order; junction bases with no gene match: 6. Germline values: CDR1 SGHNT, CDR2 YYREEE (reference sequence). The CDR3 loop spans 15 amino acids. Here the CDR3 reads CASSLWASGLDTQYF. The DNA of the CDR3 is TGTGCCAGCAGCTTGTGGGCTAGCGGGTTAGATACGCAGTATTTT.

The genes are TRBV6-1 and TRBJ1-3; D might be TRBD1 (5 bases). Per the germline V gene, CDR1 is MNHNS and CDR2 is SASEGT. CDR3 length equals 14 residues. The V end lost 6 bases, the J end lost 8 bases, and 17 bases lay between the germline ends. The CDR3, as DNA: TGTGCCAGCAGAAAGGCGGGGGGATTTGACACCATATATTTT. Amino acid sequence: CASRKAGGFDTIYF.

The chain combines TRBV5-4 with TRBJ2-5; no clear D gene. V was trimmed by 3 bases and J by 4 bases, leaving 13 bases between them. This CDR3 is built from 14 residues. Germline CDR1 and CDR2: SGHNT and YYREEE (reference sequence). CDR3 loop: CASSWVTLGETQYF. CDR3 nucleotide sequence: TGTGCCAGCAGCTGGGTAACCCTTGGAGAGACCCAGTACTTC. Filled out from reference TRBV5-4 and TRBJ2-5, the complete variable domain reads ETGVTQSPTHLIKTRGQQVTLRCSSQSGHNTVSWYQQALGQGPQFIFQYYREEENGRGNFPPRFSGLQFPNYSSELNVNALELDDSALYLCASSWVTLGETQYFGPGTRLLVL.

The chain is built from TRBV2 and TRBJ1-6; possibly TRBD1 for D (6 bases). CDR1 is SNHLY and CDR2 is FYNNEI in the germline V gene. Trimming removed 6 bases at V and 4 bases at J, with 10 bases between. CDR3 length: 14 residues. The CDR3 region is CASRAGAYNSPLHF. The CDR3 bases are TGTGCCAGCAGGGCAGGGGCGTATAATTCACCCCTCCACTTT.

The chain links TRBV5-1 to TRBJ2-2; no reliable D call. In germline, CDR1 is SGHRS, CDR2 YFSETQ. The CDR3 runs 15 residues. Trimming cost V 1 base and J 4 bases, with 11 bases left between them. The DNA for the CDR3 is TGCGCCAGCAGCTTGACCTATGCCCCCACCGGGGAGCTGTTTTTT. Its protein is CASSLTYAPTGELFF.

The rearrangement links TRBV20-1 to TRBJ2-7, with 7 bases aligning to TRBD1. Germline V gives CDR1 DFQATT, CDR2 SNEGSKA (reference sequence). V lost 6 bases, J lost 6 bases, and 5 bases stayed unmatched. The CDR3 length is 11 residues. The CDR3 loop reads CSAPTGSEQYF. For the CDR3, the DNA is TGCAGTGCACCGACAGGGTCCGAGCAGTACTTC.

This chain uses TRBV7-8 with TRBJ2-5; D is unresolved. The germline V gene has CDR1 SGHVS and CDR2 FQNEAQ. V was shortened by 2 bases and J by 0 bases, with 7 bases between the two germline ends. The CDR3 length is 14 residues. The CDR3 DNA follows: TGTGCCAGCAGCTTATGGCGGTACCAAGAGACCCAGTACTTC. Translating it yields CASSLWRYQETQYF.

The chain uses TRBV19 and TRBJ1-1; the match to TRBD1 covers 7 bases. J gave up 4 bases and V 7 bases, and 12 bases lay outside the gene matches. This CDR3 is built from 15 residues. Germline loops: CDR1 LNHDA, CDR2 SQIVND (reference sequence). The CDR3 protein is CASTDVGGGGTEAFF. The DNA of the CDR3 is TGTGCCAGTACGGATGTTGGAGGGGGCGGCACTGAAGCTTTCTTT.

This chain uses TRBV5-1 with TRBJ2-1; TRBD1 might be the D (5 bases). This CDR3 contains 14 residues. CDR1 is SGHRS, CDR2 YFSETQ, per germline. V lost 7 bases, J lost 7 bases, and 18 bases lay in between. DNA for the CDR3: TGCGCCAGCGGGGCCAGCCCAGATTGGAATGAGCAGTTCTTC. This gives the protein CASGASPDWNEQFF. Together with reference TRBV5-1 and TRBJ2-1, the CDR3 gives the full variable domain: KAGVTQTPRYLIKTRGQQVTLSCSPISGHRSVSWYQQTPGQGLQFLFEYFSETQRNKGNFPGRFSGRQFSNSRSEMNVSTLELGDSALYLCASGASPDWNEQFFGPGTRLTVL.

The chain is built from TRBV19 and TRBJ1-1, with D uncertain. This CDR3 is 11 amino acids long. The V gene lost 6 bases and the J gene lost 0 bases, with 2 bases spanning the gap. Germline values: CDR1 LNHDA, CDR2 SQIVND (reference sequence). CDR3 loop: CASRLNTEAFF. CDR3 DNA sequence: TGTGCCAGTAGATTGAACACTGAAGCTTTCTTT.

The chain couples TRBV2 to TRBJ2-5, with 8 bases aligning to TRBD1. From germline, CDR1 is SNHLY and CDR2 FYNNEI. The trim removed 2 bases at V and 4 bases at J, leaving 6 bases unmatched. The CDR3 length is 15 residues. CDR3 loop: CASSEQGALGETQYF. The CDR3 DNA sequence: TGTGCCAGCAGTGAACAGGGGGCCTTGGGAGAGACCCAGTACTTC.

CDR3 in amino acids: CAWTKGGNQPQHF. The CDR3 bases are TGTGCCTGGACGAAGGGGGGAAATCAGCCCCAGCATTTT. The gene calls are TRBV30 and TRBJ1-5; a weak D match, TRBD1 (6 bases). CDR3 length: 13 amino acids. The germline V and J ends were trimmed by 4 bases and 4 bases, with 11 bases remaining between them. CDR1 GTSNPN and CDR2 SVGIG come from the germline V gene (reference sequence).

The chain is built from TRBV19 and TRBJ1-1, with D possibly matching TRBD1 (6 bases). CDR3 size: 15 residues. Germline V gene sequence: CDR1 LNHDA, CDR2 SQIVND (reference sequence). Trimming removed 1 base from V and 6 bases from J, with 15 bases in between. CDR3 sequence reads: CASSIAGRWGPEAFF. In nucleotides, the CDR3 is TGTGCCAGTAGTATAGCGGGACGGTGGGGGCCTGAAGCTTTCTTT.

This sequence joins TRBV5-1 and TRBJ2-3, with D unresolved. V was cut by 0 bases and J by 1 base, with 3 bases left in between. This CDR3 contains 13 residues. Germline CDR1 SGHRS, CDR2 YFSETQ. In DNA form, the CDR3 reads TGCGCCAGCAGCTTGGCCGGCACAGATACGCAGTATTTT. Its protein is CASSLAGTDTQYF.

This clone occurred a few times. The rearrangement links TRBV7-2 to TRBJ1-1, with D uncertain. Germline values: CDR1 SGHTA, CDR2 FQGNSA. The V gene lost 9 bases and the J gene lost 4 bases, with 15 bases spanning the gap. The CDR3 has 13 residues. CDR3 nucleotides: TGTGCCAGTAATGCGGGTCTGGGCACTGAAGCTTTCTTT. This gives the protein CASNAGLGTEAFF.

To note about this clone: This is likely a read error, given that the CDR3 carries no conserved phenylalanine or tryptophan at its end. It is unclear where the CDR3 begins or ends on the DNA, so no DNA is shown, and the CDR3 is as TCRdb lists it. The rearrangement joins TRBV30 to TRBJ1-2. Both ends counted, the CDR3 spans 8 residues. Germline CDR1 is GTSNPN and CDR2 is SVGIG (reference sequence). CDR3 region: CAWSCAGP.

This chain's CDR3 is CASSSTLGSEAFF. In DNA form, the CDR3 reads TGTGCCAGCAGCTCGACCCTGGGGAGTGAAGCTTTCTTT. This chain joins TRBV7-3 and TRBJ1-1; D not certain. Trimming removed 4 bases at V and 7 bases at J, with 13 bases between. The CDR3 sequence is 13 residues long. Germline V CDR1 and CDR2: SGHTA, FQGTGA.

The gene calls are TRBV13 and TRBJ1-6, with TRBD1 identical over 8 bases. J was trimmed by 6 bases and V by 5 bases; bases with no gene match: 3. The CDR3 is made up of 14 amino acids. In germline, CDR1 is PRHDT, CDR2 FYEKMQ (reference sequence). For the CDR3, the DNA is TGTGCCAGCAGCCTAGACAGGGGTAATTCACCCCTCCACTTT. It translates to CASSLDRGNSPLHF.